The sequence of this T cell receptor beta chain was determined in a study of OX40 agonist ivuxolimab in advanced cancers. About the research overall: Patients received ivuxolimab, an intravenous treatment, every 2 weeks at 0.01 to 10 mg/kg.

The table came from immunoSEQ multiplex PCR; TCRdb's copy has only in-frame clones and leaves some out. The data show about 70,000 clones, 78% seen once. The sequence was obtained from an adult with an advanced solid tumor such as melanoma, head and neck, liver or kidney cancer. The sequences come from CD4+ or CD8+ T cells sorted from blood, collected in a trial of the OX40 agonist ivuxolimab.

CDR3 nucleotides: TGTGCCAGCAGCTTAGATTATGGCCGGGGCCCTTCGGGCTACGAGCAGTACTTC. Translating gives CASSLDYGRGPSGYEQYF. The chain has TRBV11-3 and TRBJ2-7; D could derive from TRBD1 or TRBD2 (5 bases each). The germline CDR1 and CDR2 sequences are SGHNT and YENEEA. The V end lost 0 bases, the J end lost 3 bases, and 21 bases lay between the germline ends. The CDR3 has 18 residues.